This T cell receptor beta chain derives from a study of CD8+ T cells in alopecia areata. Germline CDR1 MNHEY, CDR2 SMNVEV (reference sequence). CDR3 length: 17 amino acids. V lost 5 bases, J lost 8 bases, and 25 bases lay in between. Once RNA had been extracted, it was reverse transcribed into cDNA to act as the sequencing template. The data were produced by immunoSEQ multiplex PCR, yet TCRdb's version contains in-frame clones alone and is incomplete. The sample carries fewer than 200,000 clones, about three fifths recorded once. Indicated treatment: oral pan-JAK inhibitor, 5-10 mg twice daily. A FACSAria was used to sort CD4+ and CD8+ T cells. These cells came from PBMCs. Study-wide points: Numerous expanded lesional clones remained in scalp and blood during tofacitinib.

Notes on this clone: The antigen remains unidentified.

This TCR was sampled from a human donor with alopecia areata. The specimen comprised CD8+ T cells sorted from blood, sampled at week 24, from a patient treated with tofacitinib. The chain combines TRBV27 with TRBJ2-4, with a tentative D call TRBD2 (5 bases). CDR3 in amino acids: CASSPGRRRTRADIQYF. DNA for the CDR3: TGTGCCAGCAGTCCCGGACGGAGACGGACGAGGGCTGACATTCAGTACTTC.